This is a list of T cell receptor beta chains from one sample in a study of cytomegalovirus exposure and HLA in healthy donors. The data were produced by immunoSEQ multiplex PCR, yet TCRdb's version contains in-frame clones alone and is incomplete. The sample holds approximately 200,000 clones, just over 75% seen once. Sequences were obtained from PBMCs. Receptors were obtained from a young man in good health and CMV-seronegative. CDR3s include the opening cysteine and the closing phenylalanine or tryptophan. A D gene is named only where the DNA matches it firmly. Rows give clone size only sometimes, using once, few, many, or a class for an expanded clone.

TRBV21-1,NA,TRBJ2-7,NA,TGTGCCAGCCATTGGGGGGGCGATCACTACGAGCAGTACTTC,CASHWGGDHYEQYF
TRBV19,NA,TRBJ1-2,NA,TGTGCCAGTACCCAAGCGGGGAGAGATGGCTACACCTTC,CASTQAGRDGYTF
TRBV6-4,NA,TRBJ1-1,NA,TGTGCCAGCAGTGAAGGGGTCTCGAACACTGAAGCTTTCTTT,CASSEGVSNTEAFF
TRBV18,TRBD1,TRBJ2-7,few,TGTGCCAGCTCACCTAGGGGGACGGATACAGGGGGCGAGCAGTACTTC,CASSPRGTDTGGEQYF
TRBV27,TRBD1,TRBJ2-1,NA,TGTGCCAGCAGCCCGGGACAGGGGCTTCCGGGCTCCTACAATGAGCAGTTCTTC,CASSPGQGLPGSYNEQFF
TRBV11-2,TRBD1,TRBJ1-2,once,TGTGCCAGCAGCTTAGATCAGTGGACAGGTTCGGCCTTC,CASSLDQWTGSAF
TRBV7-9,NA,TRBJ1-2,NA,TGTGCCAGCAGCTCCAGGGGTGGCGGGGGCTACACCTTC,CASSSRGGGGYTF
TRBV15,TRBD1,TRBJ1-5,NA,TGTGCCACCAGCCTAGCCGGGAGGGGGCATCAGCCCCAGCATTTT,CATSLAGRGHQPQHF
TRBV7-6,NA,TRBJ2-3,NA,TGTGCCAGCAGCTGGGGGCAGGTCGATACGCAGTATTTT,CASSWGQVDTQYF
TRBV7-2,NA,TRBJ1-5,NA,TGTGCCAGCAGCCAACAGGGCTACCAGCCCCAGCATTTT,CASSQQGYQPQHF
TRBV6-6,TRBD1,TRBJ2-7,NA,TGTGCCAGCAGTTCCTCGGGACAGGGGGCGAACGTGTACTTC,CASSSSGQGANVYF
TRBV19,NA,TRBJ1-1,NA,TGTGCCACCGCAGGGCGGACGGCGAACACTGAAGCTTTCTTT,CATAGRTANTEAFF
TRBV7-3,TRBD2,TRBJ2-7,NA,TGTGCCAGCAGCTTAAATGGCGGGAGCTCCTACGAGCAGTACTTC,CASSLNGGSSYEQYF
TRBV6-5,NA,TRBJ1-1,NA,TGTGCCAGCAGTTACTCAGGGGTTGGGGAAGCTTTCTTT,CASSYSGVGEAFF
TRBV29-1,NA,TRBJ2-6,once,TGCAGCGTTGAAGATAGGACTTCGAGGGCCAACGTCCTGACTTTC,CSVEDRTSRANVLTF
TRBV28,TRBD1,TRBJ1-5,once,TGTGCCAGCAAACCCCGGGACAGAAGCGGTCAGCCCCAGCATTTT,CASKPRDRSGQPQHF
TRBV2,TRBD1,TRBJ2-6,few,TGTGCCAGCAGAACCGGGACAGGAGGTGTTGGGGCCAACGTCCTGACTTTC,CASRTGTGGVGANVLTF
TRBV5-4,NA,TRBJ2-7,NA,TGTGCCAGCAGCTGGACTGGCAGTGGCGAGCAGTACTTC,CASSWTGSGEQYF
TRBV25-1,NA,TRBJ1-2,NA,TGTGCCAGCAGTGCGGCATGGGGCCGATACACCTTC,CASSAAWGRYTF
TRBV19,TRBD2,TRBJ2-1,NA,TGTGCCAGTAGTATAAACCCCAGGGCTAGCGGGAGGAGATGGGGTGAGCAGTTCTTC,CASSINPRASGRRWGEQFF
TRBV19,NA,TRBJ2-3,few,TGTGCCAGTAGTATAGGGAGCGGGAGCACAGATACGCAGTATTTT,CASSIGSGSTDTQYF
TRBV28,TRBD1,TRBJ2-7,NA,TGTGCCAGCAGAGGGACAGGGAGGTACGAGCAGTACTTC,CASRGTGRYEQYF
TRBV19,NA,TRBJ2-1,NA,TGTGCCAGTATCGGTGCGACTAGCAATGAGCAGTTCTTC,CASIGATSNEQFF
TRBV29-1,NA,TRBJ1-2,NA,TGCAGCGGGGGCGGGGACTATGGCTACACCTTC,CSGGGDYGYTF
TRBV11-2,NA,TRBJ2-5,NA,TGTGCCAGCAGCGGAGGGGGCCGACAAGAGACCCAGTACTTC,CASSGGGRQETQYF
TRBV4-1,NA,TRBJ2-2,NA,TGCGCCAGCAGCCACCTAGACAGGAACACCGGGGAGCTGTTTTTT,CASSHLDRNTGELFF
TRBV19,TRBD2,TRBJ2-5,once,TGTGCCAGTAGTCGGACCGGGACTAGCGGAACGTGGACCCAGTACTTC,CASSRTGTSGTWTQYF
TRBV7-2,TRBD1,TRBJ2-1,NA,TGTGCCAGCAGCTTAGAGACAGGGGGCCTCAATGAGCAGTTCTTC,CASSLETGGLNEQFF
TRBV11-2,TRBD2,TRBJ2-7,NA,TGTGCCAGCAGCTTAGGAATTGTCGGCGGGAGTCACGAGCAGTACTTC,CASSLGIVGGSHEQYF
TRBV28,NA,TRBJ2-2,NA,TGTGCCAGCAGTTCCCCGACCGGGGGAACCGGGGAGCTGTTTTTT,CASSSPTGGTGELFF
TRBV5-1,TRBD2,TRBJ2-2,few,TGCGCCAGCTCCGGGAGGGAGAACACCGGGGAGCTGTTTTTT,CASSGRENTGELFF
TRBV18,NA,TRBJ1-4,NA,TGTGCCAGCTCAAAGGGACAAACTAATGAAAAACTGTTTTTT,CASSKGQTNEKLFF